These T cell receptor beta chains were read from a single sample in a study of T cell responses to AZD1222 COVID-19 vaccine. Some clones are missing from TCRdb's copy, which holds only in-frame ones; the method was immunoSEQ multiplex PCR. Of 110,000 to 150,000 clones listed, around 90% were seen once; the top ten hold 3.1%. Sequencing was performed on peripheral blood, taken on day 0 of AZD1222 vaccination. The receptors were sampled from an adult in good health. CDR3s leave out the opening cysteine and the closing phenylalanine or tryptophan. For some rows the clone size is stated as once, few or many, or as a class when expanded; others skip it.

cdr3_aa: ASSLSDPPGWELF
clone_size: -
v_call: TRBV11-2

cdr3_aa: ASSQLEGFNEQF
clone_size: once
v_call: TRBV7-2

cdr3_aa: ASSRTSGRAIEQF
clone_size: -
v_call: TRBV13

cdr3_aa: ASSPPGGVNTEAF
clone_size: -
v_call: TRBV3-1/TRBV3-2

cdr3_aa: ASSIAQPRGYGGYT
clone_size: -
v_call: TRBV19

cdr3_aa: AWSVYSGGYT
clone_size: -
v_call: TRBV30

cdr3_aa: AISERSIGDYNEQF
clone_size: -
v_call: TRBV10-3

cdr3_aa: ASSHSRDRFGTDTQY
clone_size: -
v_call: TRBV5-8

cdr3_aa: ASSLLAEALDTQY
clone_size: -
v_call: TRBV7-2

cdr3_aa: ATQGSGNTIY
clone_size: -
v_call: TRBV27

cdr3_aa: ASSLAGADTQY
clone_size: -
v_call: TRBV7-9

cdr3_aa: ASSSTETYGYT
clone_size: -
v_call: TRBV6-1

cdr3_aa: ASSPPGTGKRRREKLF
clone_size: -
v_call: TRBV5-1

cdr3_aa: ASSPQGRQTNYGYT
clone_size: -
v_call: TRBV28

cdr3_aa: ASSHDSGYTDTQY
clone_size: once
v_call: TRBV3-1/TRBV3-2

cdr3_aa: SASGRFEQY
clone_size: -
v_call: TRBV20-1

cdr3_aa: ASSDSGTGGTYGYT
clone_size: -
v_call: TRBV5-1

cdr3_aa: ASSLQYRTDTQY
clone_size: -
v_call: TRBV3-1/TRBV3-2

cdr3_aa: ASNEDRANSPLH
clone_size: -
v_call: TRBV6-5

cdr3_aa: ASSLAEFSGNTIY
clone_size: few
v_call: TRBV7-8

cdr3_aa: ASSRTSGRASYEQY
clone_size: -
v_call: TRBV18

cdr3_aa: ARSWGNEQF
clone_size: -
v_call: TRBV5-3

cdr3_aa: ASSRRDRGHEQY
clone_size: once
v_call: TRBV14

cdr3_aa: ASRNSLSSGNTIY
clone_size: -
v_call: TRBV27

cdr3_aa: ASSPGAGRDYGYT
clone_size: -
v_call: TRBV4-2

cdr3_aa: ASSPTFERVSNQPQH
clone_size: -
v_call: TRBV18

cdr3_aa: ASSPHRDYGYT
clone_size: -
v_call: TRBV3-1/TRBV3-2

cdr3_aa: ASGTTGRHQPQH
clone_size: -
v_call: TRBV2

cdr3_aa: ASSFSTAGGNEQY
clone_size: -
v_call: TRBV11-2

cdr3_aa: ASSLQQFPPYEQY
clone_size: -
v_call: TRBV5-4

cdr3_aa: ASSEQGITEAF
clone_size: -
v_call: TRBV6-5

cdr3_aa: ASSLAGMDYGYT
clone_size: -
v_call: TRBV5-6

cdr3_aa: ASSRLAGPDEQF
clone_size: -
v_call: TRBV3-1/TRBV3-2

cdr3_aa: ASSHRTGSGYGYT
clone_size: -
v_call: TRBV6-6

cdr3_aa: ASSFAGLNTEAF
clone_size: -
v_call: TRBV28

cdr3_aa: SGESGGQLNTEAF
clone_size: -
v_call: TRBV29-1

cdr3_aa: ASGSQGNTEAF
clone_size: -
v_call: TRBV28

cdr3_aa: ASSFPQGTTYEQY
clone_size: -
v_call: TRBV6-2/TRBV6-3

cdr3_aa: ASSIIAGSYEQY
clone_size: -
v_call: TRBV19

cdr3_aa: ASSRGATYNEQF
clone_size: -
v_call: TRBV19

cdr3_aa: ASSPIAGLNTEAF
clone_size: -
v_call: TRBV9

cdr3_aa: ASRPGRGFHEQY
clone_size: -
v_call: TRBV2

cdr3_aa: ASSYGVGRTGTEAF
clone_size: -
v_call: TRBV6-6

cdr3_aa: ASSPDQDRGWYGYT
clone_size: -
v_call: TRBV5-6

cdr3_aa: ASSHRGGTGELF
clone_size: -
v_call: TRBV11-3

cdr3_aa: ASSPRQQPNEKLF
clone_size: -
v_call: TRBV7-8

cdr3_aa: AWSGGEGKAF
clone_size: -
v_call: TRBV30

cdr3_aa: ASSLPPPGVGEKLF
clone_size: few
v_call: TRBV7-9

cdr3_aa: ASILQGLDTEAF
clone_size: -
v_call: TRBV6-6

cdr3_aa: ATLVKPYSNQPQH
clone_size: -
v_call: TRBV27

cdr3_aa: SGRGTSGRYLAQY
clone_size: -
v_call: TRBV29-1